This is a list of T cell receptor beta chains from one sample in a study of cytomegalovirus exposure and HLA in healthy donors. Sequenced by immunoSEQ multiplex PCR; TCRdb stores in-frame clones only, minus some. The table lists 140,000 to 150,000 clones, roughly a tenth of them singletons. Material for sequencing was PBMCs. Receptors were obtained from a male donor in good health and CMV-seronegative. Each CDR3 is given with its conserved first and last residue. The D gene is left open where the match is weak. Size tells how often a clone was seen (once, few, many) or the class of an expanded clone, and some rows leave it out.

CDR3nt: TGCAGCGTTGTGTTCAGTGGGAACACTGAAGCTTTCTTT
CDR3aa: CSVVFSGNTEAFF
j_gene: TRBJ1-1
v_gene: TRBV29-1
abundance: NA
d_gene: NA

CDR3nt: TGCAGCGTCCTGAGGGAGGAGACCCAGTACTTC
CDR3aa: CSVLREETQYF
j_gene: TRBJ2-5
v_gene: TRBV29-1
abundance: few
d_gene: NA

CDR3nt: TGTGCCAGCAGTTACTCGGGAGGAAGCTATGGCTACACCTTC
CDR3aa: CASSYSGGSYGYTF
j_gene: TRBJ1-2
v_gene: TRBV6-5
abundance: few
d_gene: NA

CDR3nt: TGTGCCTGGACCCCAGGGCGGCTAGCGGGAGGTCGAGACACCGGGGAGCTGTTTTTT
CDR3aa: CAWTPGRLAGGRDTGELFF
j_gene: TRBJ2-2
v_gene: TRBV30
abundance: NA
d_gene: TRBD2

CDR3nt: TGTGCCAGCAGTGGAGCGGGGGGGAACACCGGGGAGCTGTTTTTT
CDR3aa: CASSGAGGNTGELFF
j_gene: TRBJ2-2
v_gene: TRBV2
abundance: NA
d_gene: TRBD2

CDR3nt: TGTGCCAGCAGCTTAGTTGAGGCCCCCTACGAGCAGTACTTC
CDR3aa: CASSLVEAPYEQYF
j_gene: TRBJ2-7
v_gene: TRBV7-9
abundance: NA
d_gene: NA

CDR3nt: TGTGCCAGCAGCCAAGAATGGGGAACAGGGGGTAAGAGCGGGGCCAACGTCCTGACTTTC
CDR3aa: CASSQEWGTGGKSGANVLTF
j_gene: TRBJ2-6
v_gene: TRBV4-2
abundance: few
d_gene: TRBD1

CDR3nt: TGTGCCAGCAGCGTAGGAGACAGGGGCCCCACCGGGGAGCTGTTTTTT
CDR3aa: CASSVGDRGPTGELFF
j_gene: TRBJ2-2
v_gene: TRBV9
abundance: NA
d_gene: TRBD1

CDR3nt: TGTGCCAGCGGGACTCGGCCCTACGAGCAGTACTTC
CDR3aa: CASGTRPYEQYF
j_gene: TRBJ2-7
v_gene: TRBV28
abundance: NA
d_gene: NA

CDR3nt: TGTGCCAGTAGTATATTGGCAGGATCCTATGGCTACACCTTC
CDR3aa: CASSILAGSYGYTF
j_gene: TRBJ1-2
v_gene: TRBV19
abundance: NA
d_gene: NA

CDR3nt: TGTGCCAGCAGCTTAGAAAAGGACAGTTATAACTATGGCTACACCTTC
CDR3aa: CASSLEKDSYNYGYTF
j_gene: TRBJ1-2
v_gene: TRBV7-9
abundance: few
d_gene: NA

CDR3nt: TGTGCCAGCAGTTACACAGGGGCTTCGAACAATGAGCAGTTCTTC
CDR3aa: CASSYTGASNNEQFF
j_gene: TRBJ2-1
v_gene: TRBV6-5
abundance: NA
d_gene: TRBD1

CDR3nt: TGCGCCAGCAGCCACCGACTAGCGGGAGCCAATGAGCAGTTCTTC
CDR3aa: CASSHRLAGANEQFF
j_gene: TRBJ2-1
v_gene: TRBV4-1
abundance: few
d_gene: TRBD2

CDR3nt: TGTGCCAGCAGGACAAGACAGGGGGGCGAAGATACGCAGTATTTT
CDR3aa: CASRTRQGGEDTQYF
j_gene: TRBJ2-3
v_gene: TRBV2
abundance: NA
d_gene: TRBD1

CDR3nt: TGTGCCAGCAGTTATTCTACAGGGGCAACTAATGAAAAACTGTTTTTT
CDR3aa: CASSYSTGATNEKLFF
j_gene: TRBJ1-4
v_gene: TRBV6-5
abundance: NA
d_gene: TRBD1

CDR3nt: TGTGCCAGCAGTTTCTCGGGAGGGGGTTCACCCCTCCACTTT
CDR3aa: CASSFSGGGSPLHF
j_gene: TRBJ1-6
v_gene: TRBV6-1
abundance: NA
d_gene: NA

CDR3nt: TGCGCCAGCAGCCAAGATAACAGGGGCACAGATACGCAGTATTTT
CDR3aa: CASSQDNRGTDTQYF
j_gene: TRBJ2-3
v_gene: TRBV4-3
abundance: few
d_gene: NA

CDR3nt: TGCGCCAGCAGCCAAGATTTATCGACAGTATTCTCTTCTTCCTCTGGAAACACCATATATTTT
CDR3aa: CASSQDLSTVFSSSSGNTIYF
j_gene: TRBJ1-3
v_gene: TRBV4-1
abundance: few
d_gene: NA

CDR3nt: TGTGCCAGCAGTTGGGGGCAGGGGCGCGAGCAGTACTTC
CDR3aa: CASSWGQGREQYF
j_gene: TRBJ2-7
v_gene: TRBV27
abundance: NA
d_gene: NA

CDR3nt: TGCGCCAGCAGCCAGGCCCCGGGGGTCGGCAATTCACCCCTCCACTTT
CDR3aa: CASSQAPGVGNSPLHF
j_gene: TRBJ1-6
v_gene: TRBV4-1
abundance: few
d_gene: NA

CDR3nt: TGCGCCAGCAGCCAGGCAACCGGGACAGGGAATCACGAGCAGTACTTC
CDR3aa: CASSQATGTGNHEQYF
j_gene: TRBJ2-7
v_gene: TRBV4-1
abundance: NA
d_gene: TRBD1